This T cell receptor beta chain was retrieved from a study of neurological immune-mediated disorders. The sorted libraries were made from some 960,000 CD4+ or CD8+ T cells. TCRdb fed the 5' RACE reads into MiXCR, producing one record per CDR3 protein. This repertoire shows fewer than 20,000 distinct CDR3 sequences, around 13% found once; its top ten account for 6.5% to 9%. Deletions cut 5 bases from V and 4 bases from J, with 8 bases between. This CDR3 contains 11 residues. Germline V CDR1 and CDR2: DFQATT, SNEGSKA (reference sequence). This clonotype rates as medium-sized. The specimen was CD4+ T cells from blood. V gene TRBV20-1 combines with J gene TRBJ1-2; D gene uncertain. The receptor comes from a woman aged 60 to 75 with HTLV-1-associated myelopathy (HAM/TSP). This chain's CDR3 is CSAGPIYGYTF. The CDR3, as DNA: TGCAGTGCTGGCCCCATCTATGGCTACACCTTC.